The T cell receptor (beta chain) described here comes from a study of blood T cells in healthy people across ages. This clonotype came up a few times. Its specificity is unknown. A J-beta primer mix and a sample-barcoded 5' primer were used in a second PCR of roughly 6 to 11 cycles. Each TCR beta cDNA got a 12-nucleotide random molecular identifier. One entry per CDR3 protein results from TCRdb running MiXCR on the 5' RACE reads. The sample records about 400,000 distinct CDR3 sequences, 45% to 60% being singletons. Study results and caveats: Diversity of TCR beta per million T cells declined in a roughly linear way with age.

The V end was cut by 0 bases, the J end by 5 bases, with 11 bases between. The germline gives CDR1 SGHTA, CDR2 FQGNSA. This CDR3 spans 15 amino acids. Sequenced material: blood. This receptor was obtained from a man aged 60 to 75 in good health. The V gene is TRBV7-2, the J gene TRBJ2-1; tentative D call: TRBD1 (6 bases). The CDR3 coding sequence is TGTGCCAGCAGCTTAGCGTGGCAGGGGAACAATGAGCAGTTCTTC. It encodes CASSLAWQGNNEQFF. Full variable domain (rest looked up from reference TRBV7-2 and TRBJ2-1): GAGVSQSPSNKVTEKGKDVELRCDPISGHTALYWYRQSLGQGLEFLIYFQGNSAPDKSGLPSDRFSAERTGGSVSTLTIQRTQQEDSAVYLCASSLAWQGNNEQFFGPGTRLTVL.